This is a list of T cell receptor beta chains from one sample in a study of identical twins. MiXCR, run by TCRdb on the 5' RACE reads, gives a single entry per CDR3 protein. Here the sample spans approximately 890,000 distinct CDR3 sequences, over 9% being singletons. The data were also submitted as part of a second study, on yellow fever vaccine responses in identical twins.

The specimen sequenced was PBMCs. The source of these receptors is a young woman in good health. CDR3s include the opening cysteine and the closing phenylalanine or tryptophan. The order of the fields is CDR3 protein, D gene, CDR3 length, V gene, clone size. A D gene is named only where the DNA matches it firmly. Clone size is shown for a subset of rows, as once, few, many or a class of expanded clone.

cdr3_aa: CSARDPVQGMAFF
d_call: NA
cdr3_length: 13
v_call: TRBV20-1
clone_size: many

cdr3_aa: CASSFAGQGAPQETQYF
d_call: TRBD1
cdr3_length: 17
v_call: TRBV5-1
clone_size: NA

cdr3_aa: CASRMEWAGEGNQPQHF
d_call: NA
cdr3_length: 17
v_call: TRBV6-1
clone_size: NA

cdr3_aa: CASSQAGLGADTQYF
d_call: NA
cdr3_length: 15
v_call: TRBV4-1
clone_size: NA

cdr3_aa: CASRVGGYNEQFF
d_call: NA
cdr3_length: 13
v_call: TRBV6-6
clone_size: few

cdr3_aa: CASSVRREKGGELFF
d_call: TRBD2
cdr3_length: 15
v_call: TRBV7-3
clone_size: NA

cdr3_aa: CASRTRGDEQFF
d_call: NA
cdr3_length: 12
v_call: TRBV12-3/TRBV12-4
clone_size: many

cdr3_aa: CASSVRQELYEQYF
d_call: NA
cdr3_length: 14
v_call: TRBV2
clone_size: few

cdr3_aa: CTESRGDGYTF
d_call: NA
cdr3_length: 11
v_call: TRBV20-1
clone_size: few

cdr3_aa: CATSDRGRLTDTQYF
d_call: TRBD2
cdr3_length: 15
v_call: TRBV24-1
clone_size: many

cdr3_aa: CASSRGLAAYEQYF
d_call: TRBD2
cdr3_length: 14
v_call: TRBV12-3/TRBV12-4
clone_size: many

cdr3_aa: CASIMNGGEETQYF
d_call: NA
cdr3_length: 14
v_call: TRBV2
clone_size: NA

cdr3_aa: CASSRTVAYGYTF
d_call: NA
cdr3_length: 13
v_call: TRBV5-5
clone_size: NA

cdr3_aa: CASSEIASRLGEQYF
d_call: NA
cdr3_length: 15
v_call: TRBV10-1
clone_size: NA

cdr3_aa: CASSHREKAIETQYF
d_call: NA
cdr3_length: 15
v_call: TRBV12-3/TRBV12-4
clone_size: NA

cdr3_aa: CASSLRALGNTEAFF
d_call: NA
cdr3_length: 15
v_call: TRBV12-3/TRBV12-4
clone_size: many

cdr3_aa: CASSLAGRGMNTEAFF
d_call: NA
cdr3_length: 16
v_call: TRBV11-2
clone_size: NA

cdr3_aa: CASSSMDRGRKETQYF
d_call: TRBD1
cdr3_length: 16
v_call: TRBV5-5
clone_size: NA

cdr3_aa: CATSDAAGYTF
d_call: NA
cdr3_length: 11
v_call: TRBV24-1
clone_size: NA